The rows below give T cell receptor beta chains drawn from one sample of a study of cytomegalovirus exposure and HLA in healthy donors. Sequenced by immunoSEQ multiplex PCR; TCRdb stores in-frame clones only, minus some. The table includes around 200,000 clones, roughly 76% detected once. Sequenced sample: PBMCs. The source is a middle-aged man in good health and CMV-seropositive. The CDR3 runs from the conserved cysteine through the conserved F or W. The D gene is left open where the match is weak. The listing skips clone size in some rows; elsewhere it reads once, few, many or a size class.

TRBV2	.	TRBJ2-3	.	TGTGCCAGCAGTCTGCCGATCGGACAGAAGCCCTCCACAGATACGCAGTATTTT	CASSLPIGQKPSTDTQYF
TRBV5-1	.	TRBJ1-1	TRBD1	TGCGCCAGCAGCTTGGGCCGGGGACAGGTAGCCTTGAACACTGAAGCTTTCTTT	CASSLGRGQVALNTEAFF
TRBV7-9	.	TRBJ2-5	.	TGTGCCAGCAGCCAGGCTTCCAGGAAAGAGACCCAGTACTTC	CASSQASRKETQYF
TRBV5-6	.	TRBJ1-5	.	TGTGCCAGCAGCTTGGGAGGGGGGGGACAAGGTCCCCAGCATTTT	CASSLGGGGQGPQHF
TRBV5-4	.	TRBJ2-5	TRBD1	TGTGCCAGCAGCTTGGCGTCAGGGACAGCAGAGACCCAGTACTTC	CASSLASGTAETQYF
TRBV19	.	TRBJ1-5	TRBD1	TGTGCCAGTGGAATCGACAGGGGGAGGTTTAGCAATCAGCCCCAGCATTTT	CASGIDRGRFSNQPQHF
TRBV9	.	TRBJ2-2	TRBD2	TGTGCCAGCAGCTCATGGGGGGGGGTCATCACCGGGGAGCTGTTTTTT	CASSSWGGVITGELFF
TRBV19	once	TRBJ2-3	TRBD2	TGTGCCAGTAGTCCCCTAGCGGCGGGTTCCACAGATACGCAGTATTTT	CASSPLAAGSTDTQYF
TRBV6-6	.	TRBJ2-7	TRBD2	TGTGCCAGCAGCCGAAGACTAGCGGGGGCCTACGAGCAGTACTTC	CASSRRLAGAYEQYF
TRBV4-3	.	TRBJ2-7	TRBD1	TGCGCCAGCAGCCCCAGGACAGGGCTTTACGAGCAGTACTTC	CASSPRTGLYEQYF
TRBV4-3	.	TRBJ1-4	TRBD1	TGCGCCAGCAGCCAAGGTCCCGGGACAGGGTTTGAAAAACTGTTTTTT	CASSQGPGTGFEKLFF
TRBV11-2	.	TRBJ2-1	.	TGTGCCAGCAGCTTAGAGGCTAGCCGCTACAATGAGCAGTTCTTC	CASSLEASRYNEQFF
TRBV4-3	.	TRBJ2-7	.	TGCGCCAGCAGCCGAGAACAGTATCTCGAGCAGTACTTC	CASSREQYLEQYF
TRBV19	.	TRBJ2-7	TRBD2	TGTGCCAGTACTTTCAGGAGGGGAGGGCGCGAGCAGTACTTC	CASTFRRGGREQYF
TRBV7-9	.	TRBJ1-1	.	TGTGCCAGCAGCTCCCAGGGAGGCACTGAAGCTTTCTTT	CASSSQGGTEAFF
TRBV7-8	.	TRBJ1-1	.	TGTGCCAGCAGCCCCAGGACATTGCGCACTGAAGCTTTCTTT	CASSPRTLRTEAFF
TRBV7-3	.	TRBJ2-5	.	TGTGCCAGCAGCTTTGGGGCGCGGGAGACCCAGTACTTC	CASSFGARETQYF